The 17 T cell receptor beta chains below were found in one sample sequenced in a study of regulatory T cells after allogeneic stem cell transplantation. Amplification of the TCR beta CDR3 region followed SMARTer RACE reverse transcription of RNA. TCRdb recomputed calls from the 5' RACE reads with MiXCR, one row per CDR3 protein. The sample holds nearly 850 distinct CDR3 sequences, roughly a fifth seen once. Sequencing used sorted CD4+ T cells from blood (whether regulatory or conventional is not recorded), obtained 30 days after allogeneic stem cell transplant. These receptors were obtained from a human patient who had an allogeneic stem cell transplant, so the T cells may come from the graft donor.

By its share, this clonotype is large. V usage is TRBV5-6 and J usage is TRBJ2-1; 11 bases line up with TRBD2. The CDR3 has 16 amino acids. With 2 bases clipped from V and 4 bases from J, the junction kept 5 bases outside the gene matches. CDR1 and CDR2 (germline): SGHDT, YYEEEE. In DNA form, the CDR3 reads TGTGCCAGCAGCTTCGACGGGACTAGCGGATACAATGAGCAGTTCTTC. It yields the protein CASSFDGTSGYNEQFF.

Turning to this clonotype: A much bigger clone sits one base away, suggesting this may be a read error. V is TRBV7-6 and J is TRBJ2-5, with 8 bases that match TRBD2. Germline assignment: CDR1 SGHVS and CDR2 FNYEAQ. The CDR3 contains 17 residues. The CDR3 nucleotides are TGTGCCAGCAGCTTAGCTAGCGGGGCCCCCCCCCAAGAGGCCCAGTACTTC. It specifies CASSLASGAPPQEAQYF. The whole variable domain, remainder taken from reference TRBV7-6 and TRBJ2-5, is GAGVSQSPRYKVTKRGQDVALRCDPISGHVSLYWYRQALGQGPEFLTYFNYEAQQDKSGLPNDRFSAERPEGSISTLTIQRTEQRDSAMYRCASSLASGAPPQEAQYFGPGTRLLVL.

In its sample, this clonotype ranks as large (0.1 to 1%). This rearrangement joins TRBV29-1 to TRBJ2-7; 11 positions match TRBD1. Germline V CDR1 and CDR2: SQVTM, ANQGSEA. With 7 bases clipped from V and 0 bases from J, the junction kept 2 bases outside the gene matches. The CDR3 has 13 residues. CDR3 DNA: TGCAGCGGTGGGACAGGGGGCTCCTACGAGCAGTACTTC. Translated, it gives CSGGTGGSYEQYF.

By its share, this clonotype is medium-sized. V gene TRBV20-1 combines with J gene TRBJ1-2, with D maybe TRBD1 (6 bases). The germline CDR1 and CDR2 sequences are DFQATT and SNEGSKA (reference sequence). Trimming cost V 3 bases and J 4 bases, with 15 bases left between them. This CDR3 contains 14 residues. CDR3 nucleotides: TGCAGTGCTAGTGGGGGGGGGGCTGGCTATGGCTACACCTTC. Translating gives CSASGGGAGYGYTF.

This clonotype is large (0.1 to 1%) in the sample. The chain couples TRBV10-3 to TRBJ1-1; 9 bases align to TRBD1. V shed 5 bases, J shed 3 bases, and the junction held 1 base outside the gene matches. From germline, CDR1 is ENHRY and CDR2 SYGVKD. This CDR3 has 13 residues. The CDR3 sequence is CAISRQGDTEAFF. The CDR3 DNA sequence: TGTGCCATCAGTCGACAGGGGGACACTGAAGCTTTCTTT.

This clonotype is large by share. V and J are TRBV12-3 or TRBV12-4 and TRBJ1-1, with TRBD1 as a possible D gene (5 bases). CDR3 length: 14 residues. Trimming cost V 7 bases and J 2 bases, with 14 bases left between them. CDR3: CASTPWGGNTEAFF. The DNA for the CDR3 is TGTGCCAGCACCCCTTGGGGGGGTAACACTGAAGCTTTCTTT.

This chain uses TRBV5-5 with TRBJ1-3, with D uncertain. Germline CDR1 SGHKS, CDR2 YYEKEE (reference sequence). The CDR3 has 18 residues. V lost 4 bases to trimming and J lost 0 bases, with 20 bases between them. The CDR3 region has the DNA TGTGCCAGCAGCCACCGCCCGTTGGGGTCAAGCTCTGGAAACACCATATATTTT. This codes for CASSHRPLGSSSGNTIYF.

This clonotype is large. The V call is TRBV27, the J call TRBJ2-1; D unclear. The germline gives CDR1 MNHEY, CDR2 SMNVEV (reference sequence). V was trimmed by 6 bases and J by 2 bases, leaving 20 bases between them. The CDR3 totals 17 residues. The CDR3 is CASRGIGLPFTYNEQFF. In DNA form, the CDR3 reads TGTGCCAGCAGAGGAATCGGCCTCCCCTTTACCTACAATGAGCAGTTCTTC.

Sample share makes this clonotype medium-sized. The V call is TRBV20-1, the J call TRBJ2-3; D is possibly TRBD1 or TRBD2 (6 bases each). CDR1 DFQATT and CDR2 SNEGSKA come from the germline V gene (reference sequence). The V end was cut by 4 bases, the J end by 5 bases, with 16 bases between. CDR3 length: 14 residues. The CDR3 DNA reads TGCAGTGCTACCGGCCCCGGGGGCCTAGATACGCAGTATTTT. This gives the protein CSATGPGGLDTQYF.

As concerns this clonotype: A far larger clone is one base from this, pointing to a likely read error. This sequence joins TRBV29-1 and TRBJ2-7; TRBD1 matches at 8 bases. With V trimmed by 7 bases and J by 7 bases, 12 bases remained unmatched. CDR1 and CDR2 from the germline V gene are SQVTM and ANQGSEA. The CDR3 spans 13 residues. The CDR3 DNA reads TGCAGCGCCGGGCCCAGGGGGCGCATTGAGCAGTACTTC. As protein: CSAGPRGRIEQYF.

This clonotype was seen more than once but under ten times. A single base separates this from a much larger clone, so it may be a read error. The chain carries TRBV11-2 and TRBJ2-1, with 8 bases matching TRBD2. Trimming cost V 5 bases and J 3 bases; bases outside gene matches: 12. The CDR3 has 17 amino acids. Per germline, CDR1 SGHAT and CDR2 FQNNGV. The CDR3 loop reads CASSPRSISGNYNEQFF. CDR3 nucleotide sequence: TGTGCCAGCAGCCCTCGTAGTATTAGCGGGAACTACAATGAGCAGTTCTTC.

By share, this clonotype ranks as large. V usage is TRBV5-5 and J usage is TRBJ2-1; D possibly uses TRBD1 or TRBD2 (5 bases each). CDR1 and CDR2 from the germline V gene are SGHKS and YYEKEE (reference sequence). The germline V and J ends were trimmed by 0 bases and 7 bases, with 14 bases remaining between them. The CDR3 is 15 amino acids. CDR3 protein: CASSLGPRERNEQFF. In DNA form, the CDR3 reads TGTGCCAGCAGCTTGGGCCCCAGGGAGCGGAATGAGCAGTTCTTC.

Within the sample, this clonotype is medium-sized (0.01 to 0.1%). The chain joins TRBV7-9 to TRBJ2-7; the D is unclear. The germline V gene has CDR1 SEHNR and CDR2 FQNEAQ (reference sequence). This CDR3 is 15 amino acids long. V lost 4 bases, J lost 1 base, and 14 bases lay in between. CDR3 region: CASSSSLRISYEQYF. In DNA form, the CDR3 reads TGTGCCAGCAGCTCGTCCCTACGCATATCCTACGAGCAGTACTTC.

By sample fraction, this clonotype is medium-sized. One junction end does not reproduce the germline sequence, and a read error may be involved. This chain joins TRBV6-5 and TRBJ2-2; 9 bases fit TRBD2. The germline V gene has CDR1 MNHEY and CDR2 SVGAGI. The CDR3 totals 14 residues. The CDR3 DNA is TGTGCCAGCACCCCAGCGGGGGGAACCGGGGAGCTGCTTTTT. Its translation: CASTPAGGTGELLF.

About this clonotype: Given a much more abundant clone one base away, this may be a read error. The chain couples TRBV7-2 to TRBJ1-6; 7 bases map to TRBD1. The CDR3 consists of 15 residues. CDR1 is SGHTA and CDR2 is FQGNSA in the germline V gene. The V gene end was trimmed by 3 bases and the J gene end by 3 bases; junction bases not matched to a gene: 2. The chain's CDR3 is CASSFGDSYNSPLHF. The CDR3 nucleotides are TGTGCCAGCAGCTTTGGGGACAGCTATAATTCACCCCTCCACTTT.

This clonotype is medium-sized within its sample. For the CDR3, the DNA is TGTGCCAGCCAGGCGGGCAAAGTAGGCACTGAAGCTTTCTTT. Translation gives CASQAGKVGTEAFF. This chain uses TRBV6-6 with TRBJ1-1; no firm D call. The CDR3 is 14 residues long. V lost 8 bases, J lost 4 bases, and 17 bases lay in between. Germline CDR1 reads MNHNY; CDR2 reads SVGAGI (reference sequence).

V usage is TRBV6-1 and J usage is TRBJ1-5; D perhaps matches TRBD1 (5 bases). The CDR3 loop spans 13 amino acids. CDR1 is MNHNS and CDR2 is SASEGT in the germline V gene. Trimming removed 6 bases at V and 8 bases at J, with 14 bases between. In DNA form, the CDR3 reads TGTGCCAGCAGCCGGGACCAGCGGGAGCCCCAGCATTTT. Protein product: CASSRDQREPQHF.